The 12 T cell receptor beta chains below all came from one sample that was sequenced in a study of blood T cells in healthy people across ages. The second PCR ran about 6 to 11 cycles with a sample-barcoded 5' primer and J-beta primers. One entry per CDR3 protein results from TCRdb running MiXCR on the 5' RACE reads. The sample gives over 1,500,000 distinct CDR3 sequences, around half of which show up once; approximately 2% is in the top ten. Sequencing input: blood. The receptors were sampled from a middle-aged woman in good health.

This clonotype was recorded a few times. This chain uses TRBV6-5 with TRBJ2-5; D may match TRBD1 or TRBD2 (5 bases each). Germline V lookup: CDR1 MNHEY, CDR2 SVGAGI. The germline V and J ends were trimmed by 2 bases and 5 bases, with 12 bases remaining between them. The CDR3 consists of 14 residues. The CDR3 nucleotides are TGTGCCAGCAGTTACGATTCGGGGACGGAGACCCAGTACTTC. Its protein product is CASSYDSGTETQYF.

The chain has TRBV5-1 and TRBJ2-7; 7 nucleotides align to TRBD1. CDR3 length equals 14 residues. After removal of 3 bases from V and 4 bases from J, the junction contained 7 bases not matched to a gene. Germline V gene data show CDR1 as SGHRS and CDR2 as YFSETQ. In DNA, the CDR3 is TGCGCCAGCAGCTCTAGGACAGGACAATACGAGCAGTACTTC. Translation gives CASSSRTGQYEQYF.

The CDR3 DNA sequence: TGTGCCAGCAGCCTAGACCCCCCGGGGGGCACGCAGTATTTT. Its translation: CASSLDPPGGTQYF. The chain couples TRBV12-3 or TRBV12-4 to TRBJ2-3, with D possibly being TRBD2 (7 bases). This CDR3 comprises 14 residues. Trimming cost V 6 bases and J 9 bases, with 19 bases left between them.

V gene TRBV7-2 combines with J gene TRBJ2-1; TRBD2 might be the D (6 bases). V was cut by 8 bases and J by 5 bases, with 16 bases left in between. Germline V lookup: CDR1 SGHTA, CDR2 FQGNSA. This CDR3 is 14 amino acids long. CDR3 loop: CASVSGVLNNEQFF. In DNA, the CDR3 is TGTGCCAGCGTCTCGGGGGTGTTAAACAATGAGCAGTTCTTC.

This clonotype was counted only a few times. The CDR3 bases are TGTGCCAGCAGCTTAGCAGGGACAGGGTTATCAAATGGCTACACCTTC. It encodes CASSLAGTGLSNGYTF. This chain links TRBV7-6 with TRBJ1-2, with 9 bases lining up with TRBD1. CDR1 and CDR2 from the germline V gene are SGHVS and FNYEAQ. J gave up 6 bases and V 0 bases, and 8 bases lay outside the gene matches. The CDR3 spans 16 residues.

Of note for this clonotype: One junction end disagrees with the germline gene, perhaps due to a read error. This chain joins TRBV2 and TRBJ2-5; D call uncertain. The CDR3 has 12 residues. In germline, CDR1 is SNHLY, CDR2 FYNNEI. The CDR3 sequence: CASRDAREAQYF. CDR3 bases: TGTGCCAGCAGGGACGCTCGAGAGGCCCAGTACTTC.

The chain recombines TRBV11-2 with TRBJ1-1, with 7 positions matching TRBD1. CDR3 length: 13 residues. With V trimmed by 3 bases and J by 5 bases, 3 bases remained unmatched. Germline values: CDR1 SGHAT, CDR2 FQNNGV. The CDR3: CASSFTGDTEAFF. CDR3 coding DNA: TGTGCCAGCAGCTTTACAGGGGATACTGAAGCTTTCTTT.

V usage is TRBV20-1 and J usage is TRBJ2-6; the D is unclear. This CDR3 spans 16 amino acids. The germline V gene encodes CDR1 DFQATT and CDR2 SNEGSKA (reference sequence). Trimming removed 0 bases at V and 4 bases at J, with 13 bases between. The chain's CDR3 is CSARDRVRQGANVLTF. CDR3 in DNA: TGCAGTGCTAGAGATCGAGTAAGGCAAGGGGCCAACGTCCTGACTTTC.

Only one count was recorded for this clonotype. The V and J genes are TRBV4-1 and TRBJ1-1, with TRBD1 identical over 9 bases. The CDR3 loop spans 18 amino acids. CDR1 is MGHRA, CDR2 YSYEKL, per germline. The trim removed 1 base at V and 4 bases at J, leaving 13 bases unmatched. CDR3 residues: CASSQGFGQGSRSTEAFF. DNA for the CDR3: TGCGCCAGCAGCCAAGGATTTGGACAGGGGAGCAGGAGCACTGAAGCTTTCTTT.

This clonotype was counted between two and nine times. The rearrangement joins TRBV20-1 to TRBJ2-3, with D perhaps TRBD2 (5 bases). The CDR3 loop spans 13 amino acids. V lost 4 bases and J lost 4, with 12 bases in between. Looked up from germline, CDR1 is DFQATT and CDR2 is SNEGSKA (reference sequence). CDR3 in amino acids: CSATELGADTQYF. CDR3 bases: TGCAGTGCTACAGAACTAGGTGCAGATACGCAGTATTTT.

This clonotype showed up just a few times. This chain uses TRBV20-1 with TRBJ2-3, with 13 bases matching TRBD2. Germline CDR1 is DFQATT and CDR2 is SNEGSKA (reference sequence). The CDR3 contains 14 residues. After removal of 6 bases from V and 7 bases from J, the junction contained 7 bases not matched to a gene. The CDR3 bases are TGCAGTGCCGAACTAGCGGGGGGGCCTAATACGCAGTATTTT. Translating it yields CSAELAGGPNTQYF.

The V gene is TRBV15, the J gene TRBJ2-7; 11 nucleotides match TRBD2. The better agreement between TRBJ2-5 and the DNA end casts doubt on the J call. Germline V lookup: CDR1 LNHNV, CDR2 YYDKDF (reference sequence). CDR3 size: 15 residues. The CDR3 reads CATSRNSGGGETQYF. The CDR3 bases are TGTGCCACCAGCAGAAATAGCGGGGGGGGAGAGACCCAGTACTTC.